The sequence of this TCR beta chain was determined in a study of identifying expanded T cells in peripheral blood. The CDR3 has 15 amino acids. In germline, CDR1 is SGHVS, CDR2 FQNEAQ. Trimming took off 4 bases at V and 5 bases at J, with 15 bases between the two ends. This table comes from immunoSEQ multiplex PCR, and its TCRdb copy is limited to in-frame clones, with some not included. In the table there are 90,000 to 100,000 clones, about nine tenths of which are singletons. Material: blood. This clonotype was obtained from a person aged 18 to 70 in good health. The rearrangement links TRBV7-8 to TRBJ2-1, with D tentatively TRBD1 or TRBD2 (5 bases each). The CDR3 sequence is CASSSTPGPDNEQFF. Written as DNA, the CDR3 is TGTGCCAGCAGCTCCACCCCGGGACCAGACAATGAGCAGTTCTTC. Together with reference TRBV7-8 and TRBJ2-1, the CDR3 gives the full variable domain: GAGVSQSPRYKVAKRGQDVALRCDPISGHVSLFWYQQALGQGPEFLTYFQNEAQLDKSGLPSDRFFAERPEGSVSTLKIQRTQQEDSAVYLCASSSTPGPDNEQFFGPGTRLTVL.